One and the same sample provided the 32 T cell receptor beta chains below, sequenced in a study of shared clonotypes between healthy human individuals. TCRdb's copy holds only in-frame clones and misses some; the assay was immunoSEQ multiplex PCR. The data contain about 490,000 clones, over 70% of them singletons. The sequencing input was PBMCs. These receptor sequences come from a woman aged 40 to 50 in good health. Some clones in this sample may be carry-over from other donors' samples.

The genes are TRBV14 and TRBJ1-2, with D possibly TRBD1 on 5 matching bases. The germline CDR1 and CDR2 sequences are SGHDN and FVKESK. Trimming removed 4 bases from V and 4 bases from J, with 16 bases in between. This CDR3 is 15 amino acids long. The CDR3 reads CASSPLFAGGYGYTF. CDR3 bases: TGTGCCAGCAGCCCCCTATTCGCGGGGGGCTATGGCTACACCTTC.

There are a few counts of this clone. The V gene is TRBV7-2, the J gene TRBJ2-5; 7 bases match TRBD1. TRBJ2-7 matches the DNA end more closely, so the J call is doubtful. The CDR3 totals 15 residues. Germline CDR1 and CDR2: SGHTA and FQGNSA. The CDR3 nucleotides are TGTGCCAGCAGCCTCCGACAGGGAAGGGCTTACGAGCAGTACTTC. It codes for CASSLRQGRAYEQYF.

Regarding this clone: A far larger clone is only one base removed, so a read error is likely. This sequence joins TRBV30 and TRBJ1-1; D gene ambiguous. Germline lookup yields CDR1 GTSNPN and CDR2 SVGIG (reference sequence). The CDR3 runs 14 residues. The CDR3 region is CAWGVTEMNTEAFF. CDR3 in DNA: TGTGCCTGGGGTGTAACGGAGATGAACACTGAAGCTTTCTTT.

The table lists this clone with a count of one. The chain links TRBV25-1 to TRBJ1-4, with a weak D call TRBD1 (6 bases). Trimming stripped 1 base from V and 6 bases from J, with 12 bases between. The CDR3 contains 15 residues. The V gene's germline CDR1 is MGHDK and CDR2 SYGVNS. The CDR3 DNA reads TGTGCCAGCAGTGAATTGGGGGGCTGGGATGAAAAACTGTTTTTT. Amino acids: CASSELGGWDEKLFF.

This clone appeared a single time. The DNA of the CDR3 is TGTGCCAGCAGCTCGACTACGACCGAGCAGTACTTC. This encodes CASSSTTTEQYF. The gene calls are TRBV4-2 and TRBJ2-7; a possible D gene is TRBD2 (5 bases). With 5 bases removed from V and 6 bases from J, the gap between germline ends came to 11 bases. The CDR3 is 12 amino acids. CDR1 and CDR2 from the germline V gene are LGHNA and YNFKEQ.

CDR3 bases: TGTGCCAGCAGTTACTCGTGGGATCAGCCCCAGCATTTT. It codes for CASSYSWDQPQHF. V is TRBV6-6 and J is TRBJ1-5; D remains unclear. The germline V and J ends were trimmed by 0 bases and 5 bases, with 5 bases remaining between them. The CDR3 runs to 13 residues. Germline V gene sequence: CDR1 MNHNY, CDR2 SVGAGI (reference sequence).

For the CDR3, the DNA is TGCAGCGTTGAAGGGGCCGGGGAGCTGTTTTTT. It yields the protein CSVEGAGELFF. The V gene is TRBV29-1, the J gene TRBJ2-2; D is unclear. The CDR3 sequence is 11 residues long. The germline gives CDR1 SQVTM, CDR2 ANQGSEA. V dropped 1 base and J dropped 6 bases, with 3 bases sitting between them.

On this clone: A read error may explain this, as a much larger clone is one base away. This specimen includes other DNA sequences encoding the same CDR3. The CDR3 nucleotides read TGTGCCAGCAGCGGGGGGCCTGGGTCGATCCTTTACGAGCAGTACTTC. Translation gives CASSGGPGSILYEQYF. The chain carries TRBV2 and TRBJ2-7; possibly TRBD2 for D (7 bases). Deletions cut 6 bases from V and 4 bases from J, with 22 bases between. The CDR3 covers 16 residues. CDR1 SNHLY and CDR2 FYNNEI come from the germline V gene.

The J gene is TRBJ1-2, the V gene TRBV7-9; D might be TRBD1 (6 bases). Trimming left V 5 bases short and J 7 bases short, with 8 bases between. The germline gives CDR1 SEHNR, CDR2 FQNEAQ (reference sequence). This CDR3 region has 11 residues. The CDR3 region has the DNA TGTGCCAGCAGCCCAGGGGCTGGCTACACCTTC. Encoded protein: CASSPGAGYTF.

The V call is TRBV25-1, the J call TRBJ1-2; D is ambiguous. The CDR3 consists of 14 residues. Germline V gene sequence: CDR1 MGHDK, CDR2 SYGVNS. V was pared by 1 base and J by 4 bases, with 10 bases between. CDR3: CASSEFGESYGYTF. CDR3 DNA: TGTGCCAGCAGTGAATTTGGAGAATCCTATGGCTACACCTTC.

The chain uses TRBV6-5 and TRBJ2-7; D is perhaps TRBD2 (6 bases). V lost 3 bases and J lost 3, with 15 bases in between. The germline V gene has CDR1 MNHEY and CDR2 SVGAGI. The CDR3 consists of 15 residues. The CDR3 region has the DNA TGTGCCAGCAGTTATTCCCGGACTACTTACTACGAGCAGTACTTC. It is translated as CASSYSRTTYYEQYF.

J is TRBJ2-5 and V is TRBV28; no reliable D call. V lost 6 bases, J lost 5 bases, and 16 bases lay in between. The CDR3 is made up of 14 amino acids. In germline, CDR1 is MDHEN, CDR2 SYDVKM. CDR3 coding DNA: TGTGCCAGCAGCCCCTCAGACGGCCGGGAGACCCAGTACTTC. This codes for CASSPSDGRETQYF. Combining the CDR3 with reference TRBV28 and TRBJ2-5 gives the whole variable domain DVKVTQSSRYLVKRTGEKVFLECVQDMDHENMFWYRQDPGLGLRLIYFSYDVKMKEKGDIPEGYSVSREKKERFSLILESASTNQTSMYLCASSPSDGRETQYFGPGTRLLVL.

The CDR3 coding sequence is TGTGCCAGCAGTTTTTTGGACCTAAGAGGCTGGTTCTACAATGAGCAGTTCTTC. Its protein product is CASSFLDLRGWFYNEQFF. The chain is built from TRBV28 and TRBJ2-1; unclear D gene. The CDR3 spans 18 residues. Germline CDR1 reads MDHEN; CDR2 reads SYDVKM. V was cut by 3 bases and J by 3 bases, with 21 bases left in between.

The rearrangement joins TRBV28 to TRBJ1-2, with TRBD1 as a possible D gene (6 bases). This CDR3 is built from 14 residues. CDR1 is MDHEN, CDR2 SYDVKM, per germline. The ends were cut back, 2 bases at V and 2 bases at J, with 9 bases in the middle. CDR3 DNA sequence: TGTGCCAGCAGTTTAAATCAGGGGAACTATGGCTACACCTTC. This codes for CASSLNQGNYGYTF.

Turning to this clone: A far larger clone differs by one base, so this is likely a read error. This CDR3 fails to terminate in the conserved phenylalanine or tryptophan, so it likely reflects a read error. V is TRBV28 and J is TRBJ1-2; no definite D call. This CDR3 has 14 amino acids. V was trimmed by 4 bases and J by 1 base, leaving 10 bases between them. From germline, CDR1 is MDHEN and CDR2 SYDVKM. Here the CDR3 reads CASSSSPLNYGYTL. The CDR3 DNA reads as TGTGCCAGCAGTTCTTCCCCTCTTAACTATGGCTACACCCTC.

The CDR3 region is CASSVSEMQFEQYF. As DNA, the CDR3 is TGTGCCAGCAGTGTATCGGAAATGCAGTTCGAGCAGTACTTC. The chain recombines TRBV2 with TRBJ2-7, with no clear D. There are 14 residues in the CDR3. Germline V gene lookup returns CDR1 SNHLY and CDR2 FYNNEI. V lost 4 bases to trimming and J lost 6 bases, with 16 bases between them.

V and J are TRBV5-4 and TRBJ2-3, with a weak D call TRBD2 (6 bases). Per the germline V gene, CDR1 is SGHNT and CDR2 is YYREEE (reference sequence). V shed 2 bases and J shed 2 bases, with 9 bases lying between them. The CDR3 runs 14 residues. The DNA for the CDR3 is TGTGCCAGCAGCTTCGCGGGGCCCACAGATACGCAGTATTTT. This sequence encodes CASSFAGPTDTQYF.

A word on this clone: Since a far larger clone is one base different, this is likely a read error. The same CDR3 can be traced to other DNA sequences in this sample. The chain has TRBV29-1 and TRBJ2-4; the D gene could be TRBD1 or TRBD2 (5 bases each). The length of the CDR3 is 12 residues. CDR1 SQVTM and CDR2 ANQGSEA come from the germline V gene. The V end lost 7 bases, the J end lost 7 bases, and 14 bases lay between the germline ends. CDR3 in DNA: TGCAGCGGGGGGAGTGGCAAGAACATTCAGTACTTC. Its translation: CSGGSGKNIQYF.

CDR3 in DNA: TGTGCCAGCAGTCGGGAGAGAGACCTCGGCAGCGAGCAGTTCTTC. Translated, it gives CASSRERDLGSEQFF. The chain couples TRBV6-6 to TRBJ2-1; maybe TRBD2 (6 bases). The V end was cut by 5 bases, the J end by 10 bases, with 21 bases between. The CDR3 sequence is 15 residues long. Germline V CDR1 and CDR2: MNHNY, SVGAGI (reference sequence).

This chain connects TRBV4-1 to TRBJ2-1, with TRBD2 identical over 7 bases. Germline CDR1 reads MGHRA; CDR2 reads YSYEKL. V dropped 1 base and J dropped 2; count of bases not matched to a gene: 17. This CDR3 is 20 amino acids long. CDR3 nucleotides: TGCGCCAGCAGCCAAGCGATGGCCCTAGCCCCACGGGGGGCCTACAATGAGCAGTTCTTC. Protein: CASSQAMALAPRGAYNEQFF.

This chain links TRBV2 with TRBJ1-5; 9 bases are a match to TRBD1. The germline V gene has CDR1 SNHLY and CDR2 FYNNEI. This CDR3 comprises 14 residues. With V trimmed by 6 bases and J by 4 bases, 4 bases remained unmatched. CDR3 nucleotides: TGTGCCAGCAGGGATGACAGGGGGAATCAGCCCCAGCATTTT. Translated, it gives CASRDDRGNQPQHF.

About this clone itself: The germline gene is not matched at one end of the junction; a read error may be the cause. The CDR3 DNA sequence: TGTGCCAGATGTTCAGGGACCACTGAGGCTTTCTTT. The encoded protein is CARCSGTTEAFF. The genes are TRBV18 and TRBJ1-1, with D possibly being TRBD1 (5 bases). Germline CDR1 and CDR2: KGHSH and LQKENI. The length of the CDR3 is 12 residues.

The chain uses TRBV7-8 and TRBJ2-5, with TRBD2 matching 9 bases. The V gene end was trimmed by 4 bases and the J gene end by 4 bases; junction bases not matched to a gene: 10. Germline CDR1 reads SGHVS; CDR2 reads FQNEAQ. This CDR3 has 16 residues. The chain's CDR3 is CASSSSGTSLAETQYF. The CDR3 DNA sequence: TGTGCCAGCAGCTCTTCAGGGACTAGCTTGGCAGAGACCCAGTACTTC. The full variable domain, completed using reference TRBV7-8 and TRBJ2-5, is GAGVSQSPRYKVAKRGQDVALRCDPISGHVSLFWYQQALGQGPEFLTYFQNEAQLDKSGLPSDRFFAERPEGSVSTLKIQRTQQEDSAVYLCASSSSGTSLAETQYFGPGTRLLVL.

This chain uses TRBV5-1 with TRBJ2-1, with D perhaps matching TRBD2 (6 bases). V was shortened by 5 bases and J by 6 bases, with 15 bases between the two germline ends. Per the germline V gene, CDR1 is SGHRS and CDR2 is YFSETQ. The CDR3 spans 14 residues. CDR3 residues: CASRFPTSSNEQFF. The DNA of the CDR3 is TGCGCCAGCAGATTTCCAACTAGCTCCAATGAGCAGTTCTTC.

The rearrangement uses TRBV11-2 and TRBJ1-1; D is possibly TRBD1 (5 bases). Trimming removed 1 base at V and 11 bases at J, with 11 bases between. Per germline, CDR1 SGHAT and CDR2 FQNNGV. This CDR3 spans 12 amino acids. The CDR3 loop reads CASSLGPGMAFF. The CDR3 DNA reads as TGTGCCAGCAGCTTAGGTCCAGGGATGGCTTTCTTT.

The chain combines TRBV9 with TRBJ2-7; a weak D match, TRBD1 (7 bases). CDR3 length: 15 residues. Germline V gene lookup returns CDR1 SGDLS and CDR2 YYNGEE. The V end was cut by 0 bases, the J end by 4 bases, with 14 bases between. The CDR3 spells CASSVGQGGLYEQYF. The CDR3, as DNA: TGTGCCAGCAGCGTAGGGCAGGGGGGTTTATACGAGCAGTACTTC.

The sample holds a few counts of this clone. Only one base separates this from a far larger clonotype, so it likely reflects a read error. CDR3 residues: CASRGTWSNQPQHF. The CDR3 coding sequence is TGTGCCAGCCGAGGGACATGGAGCAATCAGCCCCAGCATTTT. The chain recombines TRBV27 with TRBJ1-5; D is perhaps TRBD1 (6 bases). There are 14 residues in the CDR3. V was pared by 8 bases and J by 1 base, with 12 bases between. Germline CDR1 MNHEY, CDR2 SMNVEV (reference sequence).

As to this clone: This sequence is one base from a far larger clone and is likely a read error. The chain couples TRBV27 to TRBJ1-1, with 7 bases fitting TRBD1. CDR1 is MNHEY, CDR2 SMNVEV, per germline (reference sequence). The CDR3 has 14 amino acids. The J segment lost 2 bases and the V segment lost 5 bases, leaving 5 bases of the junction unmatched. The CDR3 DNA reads TGTGCCAGCAGTCACAGGGGATTTAACACTGAAGCTTTCTTT. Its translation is CASSHRGFNTEAFF.

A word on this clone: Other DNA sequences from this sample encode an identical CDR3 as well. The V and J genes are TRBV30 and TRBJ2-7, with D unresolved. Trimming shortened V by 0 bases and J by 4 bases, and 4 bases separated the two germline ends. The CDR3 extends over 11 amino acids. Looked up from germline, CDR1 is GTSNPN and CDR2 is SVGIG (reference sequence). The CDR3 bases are TGTGCCTGGAGTGTGGGTTACGAGCAGTACTTC. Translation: CAWSVGYEQYF.

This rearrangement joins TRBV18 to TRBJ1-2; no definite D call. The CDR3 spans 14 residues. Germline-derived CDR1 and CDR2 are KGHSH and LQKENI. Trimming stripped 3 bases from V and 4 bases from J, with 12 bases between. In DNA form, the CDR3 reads TGTGCCAGCTCACCCATCGACGGAATCTATGGCTACACCTTC. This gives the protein CASSPIDGIYGYTF.

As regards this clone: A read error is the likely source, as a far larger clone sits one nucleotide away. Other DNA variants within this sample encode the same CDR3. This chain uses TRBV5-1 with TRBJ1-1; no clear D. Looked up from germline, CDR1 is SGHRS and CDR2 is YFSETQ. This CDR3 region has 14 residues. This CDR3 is CASSLGVGNTEAFF. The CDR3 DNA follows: TGCGCCAGTAGCTTGGGCGTGGGGAACACTGAAGCTTTCTTT.

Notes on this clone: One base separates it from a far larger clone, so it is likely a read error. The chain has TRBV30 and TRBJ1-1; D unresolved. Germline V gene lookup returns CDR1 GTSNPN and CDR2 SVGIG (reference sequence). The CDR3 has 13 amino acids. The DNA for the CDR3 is TGTGCCTGGAGTGAGATAGCGGAGACTGAATCTTTCTTT. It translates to CAWSEIAETESFF.